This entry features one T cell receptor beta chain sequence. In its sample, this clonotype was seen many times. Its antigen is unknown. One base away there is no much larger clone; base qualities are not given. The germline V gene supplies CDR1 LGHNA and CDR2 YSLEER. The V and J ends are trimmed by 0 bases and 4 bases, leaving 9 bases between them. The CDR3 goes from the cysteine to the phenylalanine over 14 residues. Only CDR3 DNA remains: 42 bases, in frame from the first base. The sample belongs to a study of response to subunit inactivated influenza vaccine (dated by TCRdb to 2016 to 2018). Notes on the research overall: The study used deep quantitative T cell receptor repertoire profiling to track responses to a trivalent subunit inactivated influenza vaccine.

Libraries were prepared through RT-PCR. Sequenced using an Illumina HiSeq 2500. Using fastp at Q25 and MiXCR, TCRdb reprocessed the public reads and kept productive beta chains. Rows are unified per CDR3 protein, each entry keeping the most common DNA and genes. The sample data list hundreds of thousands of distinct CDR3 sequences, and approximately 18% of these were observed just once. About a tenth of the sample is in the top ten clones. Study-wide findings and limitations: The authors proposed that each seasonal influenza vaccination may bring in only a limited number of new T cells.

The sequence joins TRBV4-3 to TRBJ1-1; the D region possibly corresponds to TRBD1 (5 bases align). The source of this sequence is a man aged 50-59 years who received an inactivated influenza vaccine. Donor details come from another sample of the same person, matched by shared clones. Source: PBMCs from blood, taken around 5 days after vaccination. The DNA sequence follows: TGCGCCAGCAGCCAAGATTACGGGGGCACTGAAGCTTTCTTT. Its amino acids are CASSQDYGGTEAFF.